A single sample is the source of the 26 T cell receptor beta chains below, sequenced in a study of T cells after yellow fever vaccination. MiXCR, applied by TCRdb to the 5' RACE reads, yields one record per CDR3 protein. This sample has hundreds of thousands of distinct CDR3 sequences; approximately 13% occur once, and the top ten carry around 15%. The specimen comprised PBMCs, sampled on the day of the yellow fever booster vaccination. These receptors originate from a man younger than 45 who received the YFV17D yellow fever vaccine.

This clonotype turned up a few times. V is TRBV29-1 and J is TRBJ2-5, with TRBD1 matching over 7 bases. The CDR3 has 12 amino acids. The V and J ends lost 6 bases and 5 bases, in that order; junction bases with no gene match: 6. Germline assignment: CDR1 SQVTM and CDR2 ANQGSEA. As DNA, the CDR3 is TGCAGCGTCTACAGGGGTGGGGAGACCCAGTACTTC. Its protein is CSVYRGGETQYF.

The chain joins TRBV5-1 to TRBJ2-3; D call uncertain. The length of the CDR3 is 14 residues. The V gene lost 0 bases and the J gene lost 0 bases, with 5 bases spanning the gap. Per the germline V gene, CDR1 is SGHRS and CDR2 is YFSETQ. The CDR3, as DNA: TGCGCCAGCAGCTTGGAGCAGAGCACAGATACGCAGTATTTT. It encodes CASSLEQSTDTQYF.

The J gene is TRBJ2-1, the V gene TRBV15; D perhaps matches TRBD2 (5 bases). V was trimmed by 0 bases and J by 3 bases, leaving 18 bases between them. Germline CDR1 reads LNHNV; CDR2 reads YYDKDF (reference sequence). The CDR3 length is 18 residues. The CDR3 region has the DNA TGTGCCACCAGCAGAGATTTCACGGGGTCAGATGGCTACAATGAGCAGTTCTTC. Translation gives CATSRDFTGSDGYNEQFF.

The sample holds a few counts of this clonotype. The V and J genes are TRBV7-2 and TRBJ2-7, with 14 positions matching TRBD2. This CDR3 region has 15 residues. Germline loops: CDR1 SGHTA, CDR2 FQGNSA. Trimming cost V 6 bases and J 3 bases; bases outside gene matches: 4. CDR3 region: CASREGLAGVYEQYF. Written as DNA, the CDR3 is TGTGCCAGCAGAGAGGGACTAGCGGGAGTCTACGAGCAGTACTTC.

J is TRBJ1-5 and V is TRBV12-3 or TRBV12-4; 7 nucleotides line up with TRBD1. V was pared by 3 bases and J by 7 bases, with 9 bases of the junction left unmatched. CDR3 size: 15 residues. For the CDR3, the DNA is TGTGCCAGCAGTTTCAGACTGGGGACAGACCAGCCCCAGCATTTT. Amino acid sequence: CASSFRLGTDQPQHF.

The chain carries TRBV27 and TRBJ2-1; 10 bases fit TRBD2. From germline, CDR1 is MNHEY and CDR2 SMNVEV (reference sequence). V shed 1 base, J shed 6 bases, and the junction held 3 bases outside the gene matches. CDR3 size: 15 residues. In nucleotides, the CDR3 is TGTGCCAGCAGTTTATTTCAGCGGGAGGGCAATGAGCAGTTCTTC. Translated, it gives CASSLFQREGNEQFF.

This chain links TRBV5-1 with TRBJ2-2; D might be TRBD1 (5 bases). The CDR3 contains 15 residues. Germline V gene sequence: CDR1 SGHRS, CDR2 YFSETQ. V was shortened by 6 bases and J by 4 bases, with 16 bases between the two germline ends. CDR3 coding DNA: TGCGCCAGCACGTCCGGAGACAGTAGCACCGGGGAGCTGTTTTTT. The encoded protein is CASTSGDSSTGELFF.

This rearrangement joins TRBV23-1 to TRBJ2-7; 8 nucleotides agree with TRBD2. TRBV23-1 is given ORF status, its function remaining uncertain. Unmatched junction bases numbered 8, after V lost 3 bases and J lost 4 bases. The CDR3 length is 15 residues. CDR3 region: CASSHILAAAYEQYF. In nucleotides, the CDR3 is TGCGCCAGCAGTCACATACTAGCGGCAGCATACGAGCAGTACTTC.

The CDR3 sequence: CASSPYWAEQFF. Written as DNA, the CDR3 is TGTGCCAGCAGCCCTTACTGGGCGGAGCAGTTCTTC. The genes are TRBV11-2 and TRBJ2-1; D is ambiguous. V was cut by 5 bases and J by 10 bases, with 12 bases left in between. The germline V gene encodes CDR1 SGHAT and CDR2 FQNNGV. This CDR3 is built from 12 residues. Using reference TRBV11-2 and TRBJ2-1 for the parts outside the CDR3, the full variable domain is EAGVAQSPRYKIIEKRQSVAFWCNPISGHATLYWYQQILGQGPKLLIQFQNNGVVDDSQLPKDRFSAERLKGVDSTLKIQPAKLEDSAVYLCASSPYWAEQFFGPGTRLTVL.

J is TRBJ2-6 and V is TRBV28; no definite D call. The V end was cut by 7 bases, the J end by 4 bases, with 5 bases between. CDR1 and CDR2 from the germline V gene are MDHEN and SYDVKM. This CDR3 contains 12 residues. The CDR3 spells CASMGGANVLTF. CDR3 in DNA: TGTGCCAGCATGGGGGGGGCCAACGTCCTGACTTTC.

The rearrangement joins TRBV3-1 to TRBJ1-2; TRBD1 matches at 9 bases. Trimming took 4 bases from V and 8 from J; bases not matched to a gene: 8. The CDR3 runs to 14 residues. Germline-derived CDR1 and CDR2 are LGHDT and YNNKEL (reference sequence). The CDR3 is CASSPTRTGEGYTF. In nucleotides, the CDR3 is TGTGCCAGCAGCCCCACTCGGACAGGGGAAGGCTACACCTTC.

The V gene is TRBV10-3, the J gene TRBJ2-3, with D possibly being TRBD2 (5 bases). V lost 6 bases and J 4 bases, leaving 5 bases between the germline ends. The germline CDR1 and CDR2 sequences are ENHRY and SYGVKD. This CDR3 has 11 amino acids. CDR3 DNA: TGTGCCATCAGGGACTCAGATACGCAGTATTTT. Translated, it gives CAIRDSDTQYF.

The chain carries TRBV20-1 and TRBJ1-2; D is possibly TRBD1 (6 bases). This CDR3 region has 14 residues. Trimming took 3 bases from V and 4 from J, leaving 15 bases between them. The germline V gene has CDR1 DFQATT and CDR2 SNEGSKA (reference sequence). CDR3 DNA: TGCAGTGCTAGTGTATCGGGGGCCGGCTATGGCTACACCTTC. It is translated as CSASVSGAGYGYTF.

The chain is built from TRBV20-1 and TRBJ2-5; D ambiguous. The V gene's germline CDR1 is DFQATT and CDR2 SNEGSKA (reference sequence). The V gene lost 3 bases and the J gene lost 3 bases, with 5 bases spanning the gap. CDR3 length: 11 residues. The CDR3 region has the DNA TGCAGTGCTAGTTCCAAAGAGACCCAGTACTTC. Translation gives CSASSKETQYF.

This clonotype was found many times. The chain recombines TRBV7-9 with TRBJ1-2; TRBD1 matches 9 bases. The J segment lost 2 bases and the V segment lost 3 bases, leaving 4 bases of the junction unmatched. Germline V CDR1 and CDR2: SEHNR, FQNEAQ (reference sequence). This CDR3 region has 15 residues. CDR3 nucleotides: TGTGCCAGCAGCTTCGACGGGACAGGGAACTATGGCTACACCTTC. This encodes CASSFDGTGNYGYTF.

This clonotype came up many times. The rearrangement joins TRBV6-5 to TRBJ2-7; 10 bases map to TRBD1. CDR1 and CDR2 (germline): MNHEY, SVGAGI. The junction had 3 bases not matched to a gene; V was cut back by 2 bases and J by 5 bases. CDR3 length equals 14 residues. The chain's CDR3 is CASSYKTGGNEQYF. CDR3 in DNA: TGTGCCAGCAGTTACAAGACAGGGGGCAACGAGCAGTACTTC.

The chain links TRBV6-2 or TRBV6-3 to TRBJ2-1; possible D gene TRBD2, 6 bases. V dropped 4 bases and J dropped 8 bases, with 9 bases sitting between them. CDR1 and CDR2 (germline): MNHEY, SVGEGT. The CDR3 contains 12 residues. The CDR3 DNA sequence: TGTGCCAGCAGTTCCTGGGGGGATGAGCAGTTCTTC. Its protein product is CASSSWGDEQFF.

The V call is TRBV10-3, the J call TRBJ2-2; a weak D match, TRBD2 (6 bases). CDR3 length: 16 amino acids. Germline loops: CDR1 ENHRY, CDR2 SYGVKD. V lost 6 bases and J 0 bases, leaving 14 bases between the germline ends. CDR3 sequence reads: CAISPLGGPNTGELFF. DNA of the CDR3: TGTGCCATCAGCCCCCTGGGGGGACCGAACACCGGGGAGCTGTTTTTT.

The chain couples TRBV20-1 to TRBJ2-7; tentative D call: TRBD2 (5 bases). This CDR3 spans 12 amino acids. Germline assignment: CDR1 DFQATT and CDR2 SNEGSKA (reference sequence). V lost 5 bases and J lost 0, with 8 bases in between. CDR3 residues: CSAPGYSYEQYF. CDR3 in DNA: TGCAGTGCTCCGGGGTACTCCTACGAGCAGTACTTC.

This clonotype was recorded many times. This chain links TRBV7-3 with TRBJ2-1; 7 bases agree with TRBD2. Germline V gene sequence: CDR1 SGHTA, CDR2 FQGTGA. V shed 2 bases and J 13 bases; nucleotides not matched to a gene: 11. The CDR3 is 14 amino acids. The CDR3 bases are TGTGCCAGCAGCTTAGGATCGTCGGGAGGTTTTCAGTTCTTC. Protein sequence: CASSLGSSGGFQFF.

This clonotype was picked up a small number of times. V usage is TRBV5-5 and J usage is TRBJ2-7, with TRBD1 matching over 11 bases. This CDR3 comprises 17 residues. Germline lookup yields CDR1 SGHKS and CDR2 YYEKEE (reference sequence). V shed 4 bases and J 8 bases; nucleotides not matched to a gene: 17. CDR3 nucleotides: TGTGCCAGCAGCCTGGGACAGGGGGAAATAGAGGGCTGGAAGCAGTACTTC. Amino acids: CASSLGQGEIEGWKQYF. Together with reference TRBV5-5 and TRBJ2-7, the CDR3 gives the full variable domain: DAGVTQSPTHLIKTRGQQVTLRCSPISGHKSVSWYQQVLGQGPQFIFQYYEKEERGRGNFPDRFSARQFPNYSSELNVNALLLGDSALYLCASSLGQGEIEGWKQYFGPGTRLTVT.

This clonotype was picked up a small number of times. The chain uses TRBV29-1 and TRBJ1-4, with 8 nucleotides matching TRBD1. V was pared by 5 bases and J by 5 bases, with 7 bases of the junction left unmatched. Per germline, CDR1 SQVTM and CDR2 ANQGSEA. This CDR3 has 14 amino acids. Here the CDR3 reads CSVTLDRANEKLFF. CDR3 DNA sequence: TGCAGCGTTACCTTGGACAGGGCGAATGAAAAACTGTTTTTT.

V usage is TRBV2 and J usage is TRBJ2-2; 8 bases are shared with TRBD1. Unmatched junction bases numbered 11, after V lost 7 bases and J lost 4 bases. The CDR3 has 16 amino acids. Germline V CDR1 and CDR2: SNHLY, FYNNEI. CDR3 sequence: CASIRDRGYGTGELFF. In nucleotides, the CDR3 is TGTGCCAGCATTCGAGACAGGGGATATGGCACCGGGGAGCTGTTTTTT. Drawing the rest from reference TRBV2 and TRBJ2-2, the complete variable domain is EPEVTQTPSHQVTQMGQEVILRCVPISNHLYFYWYRQILGQKVEFLVSFYNNEISEKSEIFDDQFSVERPDGSNFTLKIRSTKLEDSAMYFCASIRDRGYGTGELFFGEGSRLTVL.

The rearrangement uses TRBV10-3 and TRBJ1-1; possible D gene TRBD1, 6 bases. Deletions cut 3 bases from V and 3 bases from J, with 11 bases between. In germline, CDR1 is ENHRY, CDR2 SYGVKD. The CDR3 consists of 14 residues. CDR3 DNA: TGTGCCATCAGTGAAACAGGGTCGGACACTGAAGCTTTCTTT. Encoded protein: CAISETGSDTEAFF.

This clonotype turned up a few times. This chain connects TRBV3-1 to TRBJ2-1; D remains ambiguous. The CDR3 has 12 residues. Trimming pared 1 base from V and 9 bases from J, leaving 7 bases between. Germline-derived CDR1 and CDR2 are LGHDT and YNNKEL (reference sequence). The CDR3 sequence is CASSQVESEQFF. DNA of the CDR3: TGTGCCAGCAGCCAAGTAGAGAGTGAGCAGTTCTTC.

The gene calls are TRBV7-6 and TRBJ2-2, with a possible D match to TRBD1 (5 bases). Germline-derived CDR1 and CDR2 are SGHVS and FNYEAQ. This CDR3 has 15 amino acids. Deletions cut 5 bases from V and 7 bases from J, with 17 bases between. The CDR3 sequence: CASSPLQGNGGELFF. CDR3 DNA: TGTGCCAGCAGCCCCCTCCAGGGAAACGGCGGGGAGCTGTTTTTT.